These T cell receptor beta chains were read from a single sample in a study of T-cell memory formation after mild COVID-19. Via MiXCR, TCRdb re-called the 5' RACE reads, giving one row per CDR3 protein. The sample records 350,000 to 450,000 distinct CDR3 sequences, about an eighth being singletons. Sequencing used PBMCs or a T cell subset sorted from them (not recorded which). These receptors came from a man aged 18 to 35 who had mild COVID-19 (a few samples of this study predate the infection). Cell type and time point are not known. The CDR3 runs from the conserved cysteine through the conserved F or W. The order of the fields is V gene, D gene, clone size, J gene, CDR3 DNA, CDR3 protein. D genes are given only for firm matches. Some rows mark clone size as missing; the rest say once, few, many or name a class of expanded clone.

V: TRBV4-3; D: .; size: .; J: TRBJ2-1; DNA: TGCGCCAGCAGCCAAGACGGGCATGAGCAGTTCTTC; CDR3: CASSQDGHEQFF
V: TRBV7-2; D: TRBD1; size: many; J: TRBJ2-7; DNA: TGTGCCAGCAGCTTAGTTGGGGACAGGGCAGACGAGCAGTACTTC; CDR3: CASSLVGDRADEQYF
V: TRBV20-1; D: .; size: many; J: TRBJ1-1; DNA: TGCAGTGCTATGACAGAAGCTTTCTTT; CDR3: CSAMTEAFF
V: TRBV5-5; D: .; size: few; J: TRBJ1-4; DNA: TGTGCCAGCAGCTCCCGTGGAGGGAGTGAAAAACTGTTTTTT; CDR3: CASSSRGGSEKLFF
V: TRBV5-6; D: .; size: .; J: TRBJ2-5; DNA: TGTGCCAGCATCCCGGCAGGGCAAGAGACCCAGTACTTC; CDR3: CASIPAGQETQYF
V: TRBV20-1; D: .; size: many; J: TRBJ2-3; DNA: TGCAGTGCTGAATATTCTAGCACAGATACGCAGTATTTT; CDR3: CSAEYSSTDTQYF
V: TRBV9; D: .; size: .; J: TRBJ2-3; DNA: TGTGCCAGCAGCGCCCAGCATACCCGGAACACAGATACGCAGTATTTT; CDR3: CASSAQHTRNTDTQYF
V: TRBV11-2; D: .; size: many; J: TRBJ2-3; DNA: TGTGCCAGCAGCTTAGTCGGCGGGGGCCTTACAGATACGCAGTATTTT; CDR3: CASSLVGGGLTDTQYF
V: TRBV6-1; D: .; size: .; J: TRBJ2-3; DNA: TGTGCCAGCACCGGAATGACTTTGACAGATACGCAGTATTTT; CDR3: CASTGMTLTDTQYF
V: TRBV25-1; D: .; size: .; J: TRBJ2-3; DNA: TGTGCCAGCAGGAGTAGAACCTTTAGCACAGATACGCAGTATTTT; CDR3: CASRSRTFSTDTQYF
V: TRBV7-3; D: .; size: few; J: TRBJ2-2; DNA: TGTGCCAGCAGCCCAGGCCCGGACGTGGTCGGGGAGCTGTTTTTT; CDR3: CASSPGPDVVGELFF
V: TRBV6-2/TRBV6-3; D: .; size: few; J: TRBJ1-1; DNA: TGTGCCAGCGGACCCCCGGGGGGCACTGAAGCTTTCTTT; CDR3: CASGPPGGTEAFF
V: TRBV4-1; D: TRBD2; size: few; J: TRBJ2-3; DNA: TGCGCCAGCAGCCAGACCGATCTAGCGGGGGCCGGGGATACGCAGTATTTT; CDR3: CASSQTDLAGAGDTQYF
V: TRBV9; D: .; size: .; J: TRBJ2-2; DNA: TGTGCCAGCAGCGTCAGGCACACCGGGGAGCTGTTTTTT; CDR3: CASSVRHTGELFF
V: TRBV20-1; D: .; size: few; J: TRBJ2-3; DNA: TGCAGTGCGGATACAGGGGGGGCGGATACGCAGTATTTT; CDR3: CSADTGGADTQYF
V: TRBV5-5; D: .; size: .; J: TRBJ2-2; DNA: TGTGCCAGCAGGCCTGGACAGAACACCGGGGAGCTGTTTTTT; CDR3: CASRPGQNTGELFF
V: TRBV5-1; D: .; size: many; J: TRBJ2-5; DNA: TGCGCCAGCAGCTTGGTCCAGGATGGGACCCAGTACTTC; CDR3: CASSLVQDGTQYF
V: TRBV20-1; D: .; size: .; J: TRBJ2-3; DNA: TGCAGTGCTACTAGAGGAGTGGATACGCAGTATTTT; CDR3: CSATRGVDTQYF
V: TRBV30; D: TRBD1; size: .; J: TRBJ2-6; DNA: TGTGCCTGGAGCCCAAATCGCGGGACAGGGGACCCTGGGGCCAACGTCCTGACTTTC; CDR3: CAWSPNRGTGDPGANVLTF
V: TRBV18; D: .; size: few; J: TRBJ2-6; DNA: TGTGCCAGCTCACCAGACCACTCTGGGGCCAACGTCCTGACTTTC; CDR3: CASSPDHSGANVLTF
V: TRBV2; D: .; size: .; J: TRBJ1-1; DNA: TGTGCCAGCGGAGTGGACGGGAACACTGAAGCTTTCTTT; CDR3: CASGVDGNTEAFF
V: TRBV20-1; D: TRBD1; size: few; J: TRBJ2-5; DNA: TGCAGTGCTCCTGGACAGGGGGCTGGGACCCAGTACTTC; CDR3: CSAPGQGAGTQYF
V: TRBV3-1; D: .; size: few; J: TRBJ2-3; DNA: TGTGCCAGCAGCCAAGAGGGAGTAACAGATACGCAGTATTTT; CDR3: CASSQEGVTDTQYF
V: TRBV4-1; D: .; size: .; J: TRBJ1-2; DNA: TGCGCCAGCAGCCAAGCCGCTAACTATGGCTACACCTTC; CDR3: CASSQAANYGYTF
V: TRBV24-1; D: .; size: many; J: TRBJ2-1; DNA: TGTGCCACCAGTGATTTGGCCACCCGCTTGTGGTTC; CDR3: CATSDLATRLWF
V: TRBV7-9; D: .; size: .; J: TRBJ2-1; DNA: TGTGCCAGCAGCTTAGAGGGCCCAAGGCGGTTCTTC; CDR3: CASSLEGPRRFF
V: TRBV7-6; D: .; size: few; J: TRBJ1-2; DNA: TGTGCCAGCAGCTTAGCGACGGGGCCGGGCTATGGCTACACCTTC; CDR3: CASSLATGPGYGYTF
V: TRBV7-3; D: .; size: .; J: TRBJ2-2; DNA: TGTGACAGCAGCTTATCCAGGGGCACCGGGGAGCTGTTTTTT; CDR3: CDSSLSRGTGELFF
V: TRBV5-1; D: .; size: few; J: TRBJ2-1; DNA: TGCGCCAGCAAACCTACCCTTCAGGGTTATCAGTTCTTC; CDR3: CASKPTLQGYQFF
V: TRBV29-1; D: .; size: .; J: TRBJ1-3; DNA: TGCAGCGTTGGGGGCGGAGAAAACACCATATATTTT; CDR3: CSVGGGENTIYF